This TCR beta chain was captured by sequencing in a study of healthy donors' naive CD4 and CD8 T cells. About the research overall: Donors came from three age groups: 20-25, 40-50 and 60-70 years.

Study-wide results and limits: Naive CD4+ and CD8+ cells reportedly differed in usage of most V and J genes.

There are a few counts of this clonotype. What it binds is not known. A linear amplification protocol produced the TCR libraries from roughly 0.5 ug of total RNA. Study processing details: Over 75,000 TCR alpha transcripts were sequenced from 5 healthy donors. TCRdb ran MiXCR on the reads and lists one entry per CDR3 protein. TCRdb's processing, not the authors', yielded these V and J calls. The sample yields 200,000 or so distinct CDR3 sequences, 65% to 75% seen once. Naive CD4+ cells were sorted as CD4+CD8-CD45RO-CD45RA+; naive CD8+ as CD8+CD4-CD45RA+CD27bright. This receptor was taken from a pool of human donors in good health; the sample pools cells from several healthy donors. Sequenced input: naive CD4+ and CD8+ T cells sorted from blood, pooled from several donors.

The CDR3 sequence: CASSYSGTGDHQPQHF. CDR3 nucleotide sequence: TGTGCCAGCAGTTACTCGGGGACAGGGGATCATCAGCCCCAGCATTTT. The chain is built from TRBV6-5 and TRBJ1-5; 10 bases match TRBD1. CDR3 length: 16 residues. The germline gives CDR1 MNHEY, CDR2 SVGAGI. J gave up 5 bases and V 0 bases, and 4 bases lay outside the gene matches.